The subject of this entry is one TCR beta chain. Per germline, CDR1 LNHDA and CDR2 SQIVND (reference sequence). The CDR3 has 14 amino acids. V lost 1 base and J lost 0, with 4 bases in between. Repertoires were generated with immunoSEQ multiplex PCR, while TCRdb's copy carries only in-frame clones and drops some. This table holds 95,000 to 150,000 clones, less than 90% found once. This record comes from a study of control samples from healthy donors and cancer patients. The source material was blood. The sequence derives from a man aged 18 to 29 in good health. The J gene is TRBJ2-4, the V gene TRBV19; D unclear. The CDR3 protein is CASSIALAKNIQYF. DNA for the CDR3: TGTGCCAGTAGTATAGCTTTAGCCAAAAACATTCAGTACTTC.